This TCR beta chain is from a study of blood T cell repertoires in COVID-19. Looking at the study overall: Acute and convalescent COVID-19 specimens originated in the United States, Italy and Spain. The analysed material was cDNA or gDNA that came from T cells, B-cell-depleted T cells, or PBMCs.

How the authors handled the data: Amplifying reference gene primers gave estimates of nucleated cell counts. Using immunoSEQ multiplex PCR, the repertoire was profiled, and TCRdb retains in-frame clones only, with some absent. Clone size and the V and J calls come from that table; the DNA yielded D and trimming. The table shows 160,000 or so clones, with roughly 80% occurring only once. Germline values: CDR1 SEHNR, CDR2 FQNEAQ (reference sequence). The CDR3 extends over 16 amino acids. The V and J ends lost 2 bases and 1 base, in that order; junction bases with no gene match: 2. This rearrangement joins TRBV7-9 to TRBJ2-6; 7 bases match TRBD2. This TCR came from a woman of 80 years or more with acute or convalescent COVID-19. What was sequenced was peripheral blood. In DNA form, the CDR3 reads TGTGCCAGCAGCTTATTGGGAGGGTCTGGGGCCAACGTCCTGACTTTC. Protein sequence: CASSLLGGSGANVLTF. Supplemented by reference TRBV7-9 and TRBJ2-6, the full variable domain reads DTGVSQNPRHKITKRGQNVTFRCDPISEHNRLYWYRQTLGQGPEFLTYFQNEAQLEKSRLLSDRFSAERPKGSFSTLEIQRTEQGDSAMYLCASSLLGGSGANVLTFGAGSRLTVL.